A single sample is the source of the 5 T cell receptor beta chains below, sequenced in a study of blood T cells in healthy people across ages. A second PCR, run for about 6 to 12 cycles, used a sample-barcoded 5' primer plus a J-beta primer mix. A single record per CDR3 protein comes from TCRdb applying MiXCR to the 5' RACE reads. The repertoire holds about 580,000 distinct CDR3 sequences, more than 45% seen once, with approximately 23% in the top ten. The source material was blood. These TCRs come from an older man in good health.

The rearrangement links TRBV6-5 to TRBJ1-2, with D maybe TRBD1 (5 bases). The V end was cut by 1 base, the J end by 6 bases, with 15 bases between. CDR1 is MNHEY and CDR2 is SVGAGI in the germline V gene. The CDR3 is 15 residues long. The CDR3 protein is CASSYYQRDRDGYTF. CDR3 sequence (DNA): TGTGCCAGCAGTTACTACCAGCGGGACCGCGATGGCTACACCTTC.

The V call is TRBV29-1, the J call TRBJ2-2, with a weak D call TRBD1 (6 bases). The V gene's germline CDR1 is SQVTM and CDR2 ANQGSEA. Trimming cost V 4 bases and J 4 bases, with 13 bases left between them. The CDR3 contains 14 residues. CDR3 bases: TGCAGCGTTGGTCGCCAGGGGAGCACCGGGGAGCTGTTTTTT. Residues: CSVGRQGSTGELFF.

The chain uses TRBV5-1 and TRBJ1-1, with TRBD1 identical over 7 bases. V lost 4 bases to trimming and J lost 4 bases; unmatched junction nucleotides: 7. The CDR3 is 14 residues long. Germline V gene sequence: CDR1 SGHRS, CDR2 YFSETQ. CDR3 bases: TGCGCCAGCAGCAACCCGACAGGGATCACTGAAGCTTTCTTT. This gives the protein CASSNPTGITEAFF.

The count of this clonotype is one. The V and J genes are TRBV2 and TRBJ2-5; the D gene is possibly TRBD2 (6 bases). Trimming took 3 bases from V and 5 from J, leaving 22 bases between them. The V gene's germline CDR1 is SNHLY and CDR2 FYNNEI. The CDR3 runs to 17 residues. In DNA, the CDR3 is TGTGCCAGCAGTGATCTTGACGGGGGAGACTCTGCGGAGACCCAGTACTTC. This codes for CASSDLDGGDSAETQYF.

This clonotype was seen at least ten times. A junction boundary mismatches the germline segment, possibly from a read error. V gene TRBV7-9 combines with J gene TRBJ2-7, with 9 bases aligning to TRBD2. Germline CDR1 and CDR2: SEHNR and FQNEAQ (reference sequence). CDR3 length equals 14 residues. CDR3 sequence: CASSLAGSSYEQYF. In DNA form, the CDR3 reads TGTGCCAGCAGCCTAGCGGGGAGCTCCTACGAGCAGTACTTC.